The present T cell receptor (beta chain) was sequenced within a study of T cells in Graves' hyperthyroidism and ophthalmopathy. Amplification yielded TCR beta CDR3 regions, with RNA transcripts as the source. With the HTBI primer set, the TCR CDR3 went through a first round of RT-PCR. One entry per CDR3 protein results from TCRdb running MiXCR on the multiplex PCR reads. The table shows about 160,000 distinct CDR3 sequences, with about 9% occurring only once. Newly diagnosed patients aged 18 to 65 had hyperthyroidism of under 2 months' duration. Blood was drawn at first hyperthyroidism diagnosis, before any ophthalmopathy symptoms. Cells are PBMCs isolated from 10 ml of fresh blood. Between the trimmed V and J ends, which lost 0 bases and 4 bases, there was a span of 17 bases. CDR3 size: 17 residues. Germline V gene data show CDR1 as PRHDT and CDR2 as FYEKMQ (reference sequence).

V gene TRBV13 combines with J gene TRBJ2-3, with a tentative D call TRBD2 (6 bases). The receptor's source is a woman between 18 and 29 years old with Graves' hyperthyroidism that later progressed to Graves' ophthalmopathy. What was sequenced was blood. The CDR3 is CASSLGGGVTRPDTQYF. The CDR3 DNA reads TGTGCCAGCAGCTTAGGCGGCGGGGTAACCCGACCAGATACGCAGTATTTT. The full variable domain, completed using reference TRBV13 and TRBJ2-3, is AAGVIQSPRHLIKEKRETATLKCYPIPRHDTVYWYQQGPGQDPQFLISFYEKMQSDKGSIPDRFSAQQFSDYHSELNMSSLELGDSALYFCASSLGGGVTRPDTQYFGPGTRLTVL.